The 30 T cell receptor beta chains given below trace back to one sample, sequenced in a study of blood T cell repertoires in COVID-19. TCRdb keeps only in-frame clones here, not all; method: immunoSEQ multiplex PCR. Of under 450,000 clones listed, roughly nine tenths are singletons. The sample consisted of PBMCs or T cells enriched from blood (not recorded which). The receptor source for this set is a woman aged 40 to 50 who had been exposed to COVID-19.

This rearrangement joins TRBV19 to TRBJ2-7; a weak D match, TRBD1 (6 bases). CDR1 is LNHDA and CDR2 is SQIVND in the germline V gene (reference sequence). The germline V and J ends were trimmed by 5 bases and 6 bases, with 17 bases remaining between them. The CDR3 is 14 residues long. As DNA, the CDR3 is TGTGCCAGTAGTCCAAGAGAGGGGGTCGGCGAGCAGTACTTC. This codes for CASSPREGVGEQYF.

The CDR3 sequence is CASSASGTSGINEQFF. Written as DNA, the CDR3 is TGTGCCAGCAGCGCCTCCGGGACTAGCGGGATCAATGAGCAGTTCTTC. V and J are TRBV21-1 and TRBJ2-1; whether TRBD2, the table's D call, matches the DNA was not checked. TRBV21-1 is recorded as a pseudogene. The CDR3 runs to 16 residues.

This CDR3 reads CASSISRRDNQPQHF. The CDR3 DNA follows: TGTGCCAGTAGTATAAGCCGCAGGGACAATCAGCCCCAGCATTTT. The chain links TRBV19 to TRBJ1-5; D possibly corresponds to TRBD1 (5 bases). The CDR3 sequence is 15 residues long. Germline V CDR1 and CDR2: LNHDA, SQIVND (reference sequence). V was cut by 2 bases and J by 3 bases, with 11 bases left in between. Complete variable domain (other parts from reference TRBV19 and TRBJ1-5): DGGITQSPKYLFRKEGQNVTLSCEQNLNHDAMYWYRQDPGQGLRLIYYSQIVNDFQKGDIAEGYSVSREKKESFPLTVTSAQKNPTAFYLCASSISRRDNQPQHFGDGTRLSIL.

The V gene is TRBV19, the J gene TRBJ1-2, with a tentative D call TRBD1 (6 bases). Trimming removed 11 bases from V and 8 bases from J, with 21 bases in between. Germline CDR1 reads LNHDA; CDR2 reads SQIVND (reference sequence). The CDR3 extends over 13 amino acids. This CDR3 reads CACLSSGVGGYTF. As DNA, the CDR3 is TGTGCCTGCCTCAGCTCAGGGGTGGGAGGCTACACCTTC. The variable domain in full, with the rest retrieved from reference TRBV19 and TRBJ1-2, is DGGITQSPKYLFRKEGQNVTLSCEQNLNHDAMYWYRQDPGQGLRLIYYSQIVNDFQKGDIAEGYSVSREKKESFPLTVTSAQKNPTAFYLCACLSSGVGGYTFGSGTRLTVV.

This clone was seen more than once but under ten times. The CDR3 spells CASTLSLGEQFF. In nucleotides, the CDR3 is TGTGCCAGCACTCTTAGCTTGGGTGAGCAGTTCTTC. J is TRBJ2-1 and V is TRBV12-3 or TRBV12-4; the D is unclear. The CDR3 spans 12 residues. V dropped 7 bases and J dropped 9 bases, with 13 bases sitting between them.

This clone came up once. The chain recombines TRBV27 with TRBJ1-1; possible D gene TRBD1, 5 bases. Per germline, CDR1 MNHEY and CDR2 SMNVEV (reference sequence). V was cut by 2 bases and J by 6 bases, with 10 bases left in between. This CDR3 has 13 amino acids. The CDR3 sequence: CASSLQGSPEAFF. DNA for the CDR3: TGTGCCAGCAGTTTACAGGGAAGCCCTGAAGCTTTCTTT.

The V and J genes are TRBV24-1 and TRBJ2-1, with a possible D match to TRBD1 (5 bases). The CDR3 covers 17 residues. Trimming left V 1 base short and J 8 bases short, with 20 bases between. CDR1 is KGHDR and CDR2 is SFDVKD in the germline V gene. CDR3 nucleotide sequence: TGTGCCACCAGTGATTTAGCAGGGTTTCACACAACTGATGAGCAGTTCTTC. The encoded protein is CATSDLAGFHTTDEQFF.

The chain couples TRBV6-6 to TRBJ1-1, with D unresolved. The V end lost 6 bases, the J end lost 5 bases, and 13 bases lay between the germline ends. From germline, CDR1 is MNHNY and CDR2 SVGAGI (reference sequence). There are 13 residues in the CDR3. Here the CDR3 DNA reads TGTGCCAGCAGGCCCCCCCTGGAGACTGAAGCTTTCTTT. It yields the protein CASRPPLETEAFF.

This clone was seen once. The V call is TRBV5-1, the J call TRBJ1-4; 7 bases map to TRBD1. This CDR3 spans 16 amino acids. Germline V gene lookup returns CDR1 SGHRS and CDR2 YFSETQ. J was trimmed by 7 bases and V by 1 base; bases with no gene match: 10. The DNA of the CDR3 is TGCGCCAGCAGCTTGATATCGACAGGGCTAGTTGAAAAACTGTTTTTT. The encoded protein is CASSLISTGLVEKLFF.

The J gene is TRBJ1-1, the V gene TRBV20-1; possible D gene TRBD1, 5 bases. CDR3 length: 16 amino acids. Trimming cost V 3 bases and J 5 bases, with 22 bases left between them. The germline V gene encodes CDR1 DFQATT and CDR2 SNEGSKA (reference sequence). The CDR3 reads CSASDPRGGMGTEAFF. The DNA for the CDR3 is TGCAGTGCTAGTGACCCCCGGGGGGGTATGGGTACTGAAGCTTTCTTT.

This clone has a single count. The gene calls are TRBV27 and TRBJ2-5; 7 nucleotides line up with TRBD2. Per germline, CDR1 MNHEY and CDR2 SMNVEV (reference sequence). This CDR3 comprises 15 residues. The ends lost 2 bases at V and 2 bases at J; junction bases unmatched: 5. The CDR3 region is CASSLGAGVQETQYF. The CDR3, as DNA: TGTGCCAGCAGTTTAGGGGCGGGAGTGCAAGAGACCCAGTACTTC.

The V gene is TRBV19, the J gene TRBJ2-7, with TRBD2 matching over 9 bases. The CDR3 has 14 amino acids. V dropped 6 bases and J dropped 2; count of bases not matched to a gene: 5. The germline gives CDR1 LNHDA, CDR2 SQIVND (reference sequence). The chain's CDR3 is CASRTSGSTYEQYF. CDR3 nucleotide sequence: TGTGCCAGTAGGACTAGCGGCTCGACCTACGAGCAGTACTTC.

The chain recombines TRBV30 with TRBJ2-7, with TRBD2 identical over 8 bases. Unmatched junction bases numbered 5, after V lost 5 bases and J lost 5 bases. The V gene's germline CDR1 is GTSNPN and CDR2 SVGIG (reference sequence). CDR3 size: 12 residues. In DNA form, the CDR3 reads TGTGCCTGGGACGGGAGGGCCAACGAGCAGTACTTC. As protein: CAWDGRANEQYF.

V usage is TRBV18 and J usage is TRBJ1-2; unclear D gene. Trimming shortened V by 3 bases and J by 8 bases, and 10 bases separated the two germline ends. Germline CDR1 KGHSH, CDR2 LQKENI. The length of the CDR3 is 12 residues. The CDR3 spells CASSPAGGGYTF. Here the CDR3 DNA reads TGTGCCAGCTCACCGGCCGGCGGGGGCTACACCTTC.

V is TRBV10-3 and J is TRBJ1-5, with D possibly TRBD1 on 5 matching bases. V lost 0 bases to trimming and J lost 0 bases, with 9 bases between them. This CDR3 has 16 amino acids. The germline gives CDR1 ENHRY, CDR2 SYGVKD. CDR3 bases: TGTGCCATCAGTGAGTCGTGGGGCGGTAGCAATCAGCCCCAGCATTTT. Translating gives CAISESWGGSNQPQHF.

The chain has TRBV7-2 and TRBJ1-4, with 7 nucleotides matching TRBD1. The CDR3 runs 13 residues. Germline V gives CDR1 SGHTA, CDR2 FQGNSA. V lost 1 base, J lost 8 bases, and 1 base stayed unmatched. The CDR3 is CASSLGQGEKLFF. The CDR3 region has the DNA TGTGCCAGCAGCTTAGGACAGGGAGAAAAACTGTTTTTT.

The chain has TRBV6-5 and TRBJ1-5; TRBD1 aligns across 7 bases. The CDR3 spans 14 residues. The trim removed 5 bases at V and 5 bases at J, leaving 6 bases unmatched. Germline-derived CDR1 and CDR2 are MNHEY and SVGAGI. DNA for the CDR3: TGTGCCAGCAGTCAGACAGGGCTTGATCAGCCCCAGCATTTT. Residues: CASSQTGLDQPQHF.

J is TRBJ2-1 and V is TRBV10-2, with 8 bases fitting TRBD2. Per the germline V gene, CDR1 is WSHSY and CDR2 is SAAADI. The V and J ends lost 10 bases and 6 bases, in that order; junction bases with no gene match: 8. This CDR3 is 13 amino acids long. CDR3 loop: CANSGGYANEQFF. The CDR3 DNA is TGCGCCAACTCGGGGGGGTATGCCAATGAGCAGTTCTTC.

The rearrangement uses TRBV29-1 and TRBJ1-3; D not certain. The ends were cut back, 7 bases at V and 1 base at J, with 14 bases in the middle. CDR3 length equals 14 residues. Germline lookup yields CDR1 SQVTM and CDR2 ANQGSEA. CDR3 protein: CSGWATQSGNTIYF. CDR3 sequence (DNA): TGCAGCGGGTGGGCAACTCAGTCTGGAAACACCATATATTTT.

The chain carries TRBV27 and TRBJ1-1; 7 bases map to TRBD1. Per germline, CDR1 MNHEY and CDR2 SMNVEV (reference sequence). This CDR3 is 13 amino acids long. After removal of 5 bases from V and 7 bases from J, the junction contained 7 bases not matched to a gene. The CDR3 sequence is CASSGTAENEAFF. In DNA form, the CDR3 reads TGTGCCAGCAGTGGGACAGCGGAGAATGAAGCTTTCTTT.

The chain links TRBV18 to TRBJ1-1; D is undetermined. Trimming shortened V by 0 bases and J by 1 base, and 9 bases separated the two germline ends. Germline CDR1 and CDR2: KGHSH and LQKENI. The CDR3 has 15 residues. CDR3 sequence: CASSPPSAGNTEAFF. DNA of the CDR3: TGTGCCAGCTCACCACCGAGCGCGGGGAACACTGAAGCTTTCTTT.

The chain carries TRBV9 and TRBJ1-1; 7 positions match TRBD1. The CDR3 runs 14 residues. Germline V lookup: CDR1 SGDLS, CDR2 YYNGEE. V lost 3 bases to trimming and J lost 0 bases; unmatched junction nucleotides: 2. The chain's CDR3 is CASSGGQLNTEAFF. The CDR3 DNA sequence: TGTGCCAGCAGCGGGGGACAGTTGAACACTGAAGCTTTCTTT. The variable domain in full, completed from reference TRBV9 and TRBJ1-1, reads DSGVTQTPKHLITATGQRVTLRCSPRSGDLSVYWYQQSLDQGLQFLIQYYNGEERAKGNILERFSAQQFPDLHSELNLSSLELGDSALYFCASSGGQLNTEAFFGQGTRLTVV.

The DNA of the CDR3 is TGCGCCAGTGGCTCGGGACAGGGGCTCTACGAGCAGTACTTC. It specifies CASGSGQGLYEQYF. This chain connects TRBV4-1 to TRBJ2-7; TRBD1 aligns across 10 bases. This CDR3 is 14 amino acids long. The germline CDR1 and CDR2 sequences are MGHRA and YSYEKL. Unmatched junction bases numbered 8, after V lost 9 bases and J lost 3 bases.

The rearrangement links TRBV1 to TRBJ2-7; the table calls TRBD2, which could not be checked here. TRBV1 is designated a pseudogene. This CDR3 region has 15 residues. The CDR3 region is CTSSQDPLVLDEQYF. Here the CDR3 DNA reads TGCACCAGCAGCCAAGATCCATTGGTTTTAGACGAGCAGTACTTC.

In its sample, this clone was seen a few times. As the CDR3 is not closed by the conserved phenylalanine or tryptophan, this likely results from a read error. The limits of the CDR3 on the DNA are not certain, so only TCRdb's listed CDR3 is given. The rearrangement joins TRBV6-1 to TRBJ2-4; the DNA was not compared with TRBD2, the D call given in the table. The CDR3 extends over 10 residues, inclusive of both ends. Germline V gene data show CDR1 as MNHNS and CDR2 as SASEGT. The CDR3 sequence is CASSERSVSI.

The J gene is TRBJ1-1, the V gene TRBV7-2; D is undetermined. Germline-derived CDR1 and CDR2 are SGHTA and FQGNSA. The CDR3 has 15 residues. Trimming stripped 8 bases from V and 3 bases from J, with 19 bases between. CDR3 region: CASDGGGVWDTEAFF. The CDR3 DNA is TGTGCCAGCGACGGCGGCGGGGTTTGGGACACTGAAGCTTTCTTT.

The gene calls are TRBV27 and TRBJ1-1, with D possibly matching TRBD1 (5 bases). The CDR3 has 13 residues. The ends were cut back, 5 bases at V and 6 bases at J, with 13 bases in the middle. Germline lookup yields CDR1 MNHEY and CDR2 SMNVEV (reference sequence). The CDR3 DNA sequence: TGTGCCAGCAGTAGGGGAGGAACGTCTGAAGCTTTCTTT. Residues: CASSRGGTSEAFF.

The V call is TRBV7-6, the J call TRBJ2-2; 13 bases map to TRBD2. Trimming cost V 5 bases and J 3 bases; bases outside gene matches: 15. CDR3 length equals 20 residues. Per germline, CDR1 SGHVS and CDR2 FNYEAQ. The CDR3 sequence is CASSLRKGLAGAPDTGELFF. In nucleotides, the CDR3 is TGTGCCAGCAGCCTAAGGAAAGGACTAGCGGGGGCCCCGGACACCGGGGAGCTGTTTTTT.

The CDR3 here is CASSENLVNEQFF. DNA for the CDR3: TGCGCCAGCAGTGAAAATTTAGTCAATGAGCAGTTCTTC. The V gene is TRBV10-1, the J gene TRBJ2-1, with no clear D. CDR3 size: 13 residues. Germline V CDR1 and CDR2: WNHNN, SYGVQD (reference sequence). Trimming took 3 bases from V and 6 from J, leaving 9 bases between them.

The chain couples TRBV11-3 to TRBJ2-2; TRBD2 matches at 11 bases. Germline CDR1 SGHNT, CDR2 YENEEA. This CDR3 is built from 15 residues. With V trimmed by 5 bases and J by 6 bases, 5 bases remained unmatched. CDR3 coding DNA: TGTGCCAGCAGCCCCACTAGCGGGAGTCCCGGGGAGCTGTTTTTT. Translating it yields CASSPTSGSPGELFF. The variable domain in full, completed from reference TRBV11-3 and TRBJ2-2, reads EAGVVQSPRYKIIEKKQPVAFWCNPISGHNTLYWYLQNLGQGPELLIRYENEEAVDDSQLPKDRFSAERLKGVDSTLKIQPAELGDSAVYLCASSPTSGSPGELFFGEGSRLTVL.